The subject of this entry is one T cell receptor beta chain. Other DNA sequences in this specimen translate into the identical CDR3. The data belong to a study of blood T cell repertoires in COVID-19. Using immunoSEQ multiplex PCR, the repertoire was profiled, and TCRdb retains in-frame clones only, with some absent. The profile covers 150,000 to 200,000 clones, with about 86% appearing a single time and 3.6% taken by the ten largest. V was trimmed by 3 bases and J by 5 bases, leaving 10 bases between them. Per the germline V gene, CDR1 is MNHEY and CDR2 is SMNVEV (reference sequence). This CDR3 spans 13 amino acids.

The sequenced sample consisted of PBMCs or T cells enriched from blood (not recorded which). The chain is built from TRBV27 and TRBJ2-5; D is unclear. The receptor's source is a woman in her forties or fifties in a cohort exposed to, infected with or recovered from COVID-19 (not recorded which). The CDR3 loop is CASSFERRETQYF. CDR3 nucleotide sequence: TGTGCCAGCAGTTTCGAGAGGCGGGAGACCCAGTACTTC.